This T cell receptor beta chain comes out of a study of blood T cells in healthy people across ages. Study in general: Per two T cells, about one barcoded beta molecule was captured through template switching. Overall study results and limits: TCR beta diversity, measured per million T cells, fell in a roughly linear way with age.

Points on this clonotype: Its antigen remains unidentified.

Alongside a J-beta primer mix, a sample-barcoded 5' primer served in a second PCR lasting about 7 to 12 cycles. Each cDNA molecule was tagged by a template-switch adaptor with 12 random nucleotides. Each CDR3 protein is one row after TCRdb ran MiXCR on the 5' RACE reads. Of 710,000 or so distinct CDR3 sequences in the sample, 22% are singletons; the top ten hold roughly 22%. The CDR3 has 16 amino acids. Germline CDR1 reads SGHTS; CDR2 reads YDEGEE. The junction had 9 bases not matched to a gene; V was cut back by 5 bases and J by 4 bases. The study isolated at least 6.5 million PBMCs from each sample.

The source of this sequence is a man between 65 and 85 years old in good health. Sequenced input: blood. The chain joins TRBV5-8 to TRBJ2-3; 11 nucleotides line up with TRBD2. DNA of the CDR3: TGTGCCAGCAGACAGGGGACTAGCGGTATTCCAGATACGCAGTATTTT. Translation gives CASRQGTSGIPDTQYF.